One T cell receptor beta chain is described in this entry. This clone was observed a handful of times. Its antigen is unknown. Base qualities are not recorded, but no much larger clone differs from it by a single base. The germline ends are 3 bases apart after V is trimmed by 0 bases and J by 1 base. CDR1 and CDR2 are read off the germline V gene as SGHTA and FQGNSA. The cysteine opens and the phenylalanine closes a CDR3 of 13 amino acids. The DNA shown is the 39-base CDR3, in frame from base 1. This entry comes from a study of blood T cell repertoires in COVID-19 (dated by TCRdb to about 2020). Regarding the research as a whole: The collaborator samples originated in the United States, Italy and Spain and spanned the acute and convalescent phases of COVID-19. Deeply sampled blood TCRbeta repertoires from subjects exposed to, actively infected with, or recovered from COVID-19 were included in the dataset. The repertoires were released in a freely available public database meant as a resource for research on the immune response to SARS-CoV-2. The prospective study material was composed of cDNA or gDNA derived from T cells, B-cell-depleted T cells, or PBMCs. Samples were obtained from the ongoing ImmuneRACE study (first 160 participants) and from 1,254 subjects provided by 6 global collaborators. Where available, HLA class I and class II types were obtained from metadata supplied by the sample provider rather than from assay-based typing. Sample metadata almost always included a de-identified subject ID, COVID-19 status, age in years and sex. The full study reports these points: How much clinical and demographic metadata was included differed by source and by participant, and the metadata was provided uncurated.

The immunoSEQ Assay, a bias-controlled multiplex PCR, was used to amplify TCRbeta CDR3 regions from genomic DNA. Per the original workflow: The number of nucleated cells in each sample was estimated from the amplification of reference gene primers within the assay. Sequence reads were collapsed and filtered to measure the absolute abundance of every unique TCRbeta CDR3 rearrangement. For each sample, productive Simpson clonality was calculated as the square root of Simpson's diversity index over productive rearrangements. TCRdb retrieved this table from immuneACCESS and kept in-frame rearrangements only. Not all clones are present; in checked studies, unresolved V genes account for under half, and no reason is known for the remainder. V and J calls plus clone size are reproduced from that table; the DNA served to infer D and trimming. In all, the sample holds around 350,000 clones, and around nine tenths of those were seen once. Jointly, the top ten make up around 2.9% of the sample.

Whole blood was collected in K2EDTA tubes by collaborating institutions according to the institutions' own protocols. For TCRbeta analysis, collaborator samples were shipped as frozen whole blood, as isolated PBMCs, or as DNA extracted from either sample type. The chain is assembled from TRBV7-2 and TRBJ1-1; a confident D gene designation cannot be given. The clonotype originates from a human donor in a cohort sampled during active COVID-19. The sample consisted of peripheral blood. For the CDR3, the sequence is CASSLARNTEAFF. The nucleotide sequence reads TGTGCCAGCAGCTTAGCTAGGAACACTGAAGCTTTCTTT.